This T cell receptor (beta chain) was documented in a study of Graves' ophthalmopathy and Graves' hyperthyroidism. Moderate-to-severe activity, CAS ≥3, NOSPECS ≥4 and a duration under 3 months were seen in donors with ophthalmopathy. This clonotype has a handful of counts. Its antigen remains unidentified. V was pared by 0 bases and J by 4 bases, with 2 bases of the junction left unmatched. This CDR3 region has 15 residues. CDR1 SGDLS and CDR2 YYNGEE come from the germline V gene. Study-wide results and caveats: With a specificity of just under 75% and a sensitivity of more than 65%, the model predicted ophthalmopathy progression.

For repertoire sequencing, the TCR beta CDR3 regions were amplified from RNA transcripts. RT-PCR with HTBI primers came first, then second-round multiplex PCR. From the multiplex PCR reads, TCRdb called clonotypes with MiXCR, one entry per CDR3 protein. Here the sample spans around 670,000 distinct CDR3 sequences, around 40% being singletons. This receptor was identified in an adult man with Graves' ophthalmopathy. This rearrangement joins TRBV9 to TRBJ2-5; 11 bases fit TRBD2. The specimen was peripheral blood. The CDR3 coding sequence is TGTGCCAGCAGCGTAGCTGGACTAGCGGGAGAGACCCAGTACTTC. Its translation: CASSVAGLAGETQYF. Supplemented by reference TRBV9 and TRBJ2-5, the full variable domain reads DSGVTQTPKHLITATGQRVTLRCSPRSGDLSVYWYQQSLDQGLQFLIQYYNGEERAKGNILERFSAQQFPDLHSELNLSSLELGDSALYFCASSVAGLAGETQYFGPGTRLLVL.